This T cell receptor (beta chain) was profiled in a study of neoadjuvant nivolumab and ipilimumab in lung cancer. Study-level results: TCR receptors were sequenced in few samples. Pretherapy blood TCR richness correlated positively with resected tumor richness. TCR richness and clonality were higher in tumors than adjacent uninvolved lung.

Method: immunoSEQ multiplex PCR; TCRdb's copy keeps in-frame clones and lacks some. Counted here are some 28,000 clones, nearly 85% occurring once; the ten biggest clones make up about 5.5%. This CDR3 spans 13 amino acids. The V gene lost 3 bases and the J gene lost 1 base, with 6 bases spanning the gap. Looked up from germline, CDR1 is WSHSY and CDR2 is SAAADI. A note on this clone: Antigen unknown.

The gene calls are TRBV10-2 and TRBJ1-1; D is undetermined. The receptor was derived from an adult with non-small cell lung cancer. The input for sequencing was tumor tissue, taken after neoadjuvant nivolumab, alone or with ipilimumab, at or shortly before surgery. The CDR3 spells CASSDLGNTEAFF. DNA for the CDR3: TGCGCCAGCAGTGACCTCGGGAACACTGAAGCTTTCTTT.